This TCR beta chain is drawn from a study of blood T cell repertoires in COVID-19. Only in-frame clones appear in the TCRdb table, and some are missing; sequencing was by immunoSEQ multiplex PCR. This sample carries about 260,000 clones, approximately 88% of them seen once, and the ten largest clones take approximately 0.7%. The CDR3 is made up of 13 amino acids. Per germline, CDR1 SGDLS and CDR2 YYNGEE. V was clipped by 5 bases and J by 8 bases, with 13 bases between them. This clonotype originated in a human donor in a cohort sampled during active COVID-19. Sequenced material: peripheral blood. The chain links TRBV9 to TRBJ1-4, with D unclear. CDR3 in amino acids: CASSLSGKEKLFF. Written as DNA, the CDR3 is TGTGCCAGCAGTCTCTCCGGGAAAGAAAAACTGTTTTTT.